These 20 T cell receptor beta chains were all obtained from the same sample, sequenced in a study of spatial heterogeneity in lung cancer. Overall study findings and caveats: Expanded intratumoral alpha and beta TCR counts tracked tumor mutation counts.

A single record per CDR3 protein comes from TCRdb applying MiXCR to the 5' RACE reads. The sample holds 20,000 to 30,000 distinct CDR3 sequences, roughly 9% seen once. As for time point: sample taken at primary tumor resection. Which antigens these TCRs recognize remains unknown. Material: lung tumor tissue, obtained at surgery. These TCRs come from a male donor with early-stage non-small cell lung cancer.

This clonotype has more than one count but fewer than ten. This sequence joins TRBV28 and TRBJ2-7; D gene unclear. V was shortened by 7 bases and J by 4 bases, with 14 bases between the two germline ends. This CDR3 contains 13 residues. Looked up from germline, CDR1 is MDHEN and CDR2 is SYDVKM. This CDR3 is CASIGINGYEQYF. Here the CDR3 DNA reads TGTGCCAGCATTGGGATAAATGGGTACGAGCAGTACTTC. Complete variable domain (other parts from reference TRBV28 and TRBJ2-7): DVKVTQSSRYLVKRTGEKVFLECVQDMDHENMFWYRQDPGLGLRLIYFSYDVKMKEKGDIPEGYSVSREKKERFSLILESASTNQTSMYLCASIGINGYEQYFGPGTRLTVT.

This clonotype occurred many times. This chain joins TRBV7-9 and TRBJ2-2, with unresolved D. V lost 1 base and J lost 1, with 7 bases in between. This CDR3 is 15 amino acids long. Germline lookup yields CDR1 SEHNR and CDR2 FQNEAQ (reference sequence). For the CDR3, the DNA is TGTGCCAGCAGCTTAGGCGGTGGGAACACCGGGGAGCTGTTTTTT. Translated, it gives CASSLGGGNTGELFF. Full variable domain (rest looked up from reference TRBV7-9 and TRBJ2-2): DTGVSQNPRHKITKRGQNVTFRCDPISEHNRLYWYRQTLGQGPEFLTYFQNEAQLEKSRLLSDRFSAERPKGSFSTLEIQRTEQGDSAMYLCASSLGGGNTGELFFGEGSRLTVL.

The V call is TRBV11-2, the J call TRBJ2-3; weak D call: TRBD2 (5 bases). The V gene's germline CDR1 is SGHAT and CDR2 FQNNGV. The CDR3 contains 17 residues. V shed 1 base and J shed 5 bases, with 19 bases lying between them. The CDR3 DNA reads TGTGCCAGCAGCTTAGGAGGGTCTACGGGTGTTCGAGATACGCAGTATTTT. This gives the protein CASSLGGSTGVRDTQYF.

This clonotype was detected ten times or more. The chain has TRBV5-1 and TRBJ2-7; the match to TRBD1 covers 9 bases. Germline V lookup: CDR1 SGHRS, CDR2 YFSETQ. V lost 1 base, J lost 5 bases, and 7 bases stayed unmatched. The CDR3 length is 15 residues. The CDR3 DNA sequence: TGCGCCAGCAGCTTGCTACAGGGGGCGCATAACGAGCAGTACTTC. It encodes CASSLLQGAHNEQYF.

This clonotype was counted ten times or more. The chain employs TRBV7-2 and TRBJ1-5, with D hard to call. Looked up from germline, CDR1 is SGHTA and CDR2 is FQGNSA. CDR3 length: 12 residues. V was pared by 6 bases and J by 6 bases, with 9 bases between. This CDR3 is CASRGDGQPQHF. CDR3 in DNA: TGTGCCAGCAGAGGAGATGGTCAGCCCCAGCATTTT.

This clonotype was seen repeatedly, ten times or more. The V gene is TRBV7-2, the J gene TRBJ1-2; a weak D match, TRBD1 (5 bases). Trimming shortened V by 5 bases and J by 2 bases, and 15 bases separated the two germline ends. The CDR3 sequence is 15 residues long. CDR1 SGHTA and CDR2 FQGNSA come from the germline V gene. The chain's CDR3 is CASSPIRDGNYGYTF. CDR3 nucleotides: TGTGCCAGCAGCCCGATCCGGGACGGAAACTATGGCTACACCTTC.

This rearrangement joins TRBV7-8 to TRBJ2-7; TRBD1 matches 7 bases. The V and J ends lost 5 bases and 2 bases, in that order; junction bases with no gene match: 6. The CDR3 totals 14 residues. Germline assignment: CDR1 SGHVS and CDR2 FQNEAQ. The CDR3 here is CASSIPDRTYEQYF. CDR3 in DNA: TGTGCCAGCAGCATCCCGGACAGGACCTACGAGCAGTACTTC.

In this sample, this clonotype turned up many times. V usage is TRBV28 and J usage is TRBJ2-2, with D possibly being TRBD1 (6 bases). The CDR3 is 14 amino acids. V was trimmed by 8 bases and J by 5 bases, leaving 15 bases between them. Germline CDR1 is MDHEN and CDR2 is SYDVKM. The CDR3 is CASEGQRVTGELFF. CDR3 bases: TGTGCCAGCGAAGGACAGAGGGTAACCGGGGAGCTGTTTTTT.

There are many counts of this clonotype. The chain combines TRBV2 with TRBJ2-1; possible D gene TRBD2, 5 bases. This CDR3 is built from 12 residues. V lost 5 bases and J 4 bases, leaving 6 bases between the germline ends. CDR1 is SNHLY, CDR2 FYNNEI, per germline. The CDR3 loop is CASSRRYNEQFF. CDR3 nucleotide sequence: TGTGCCAGCAGTAGGAGGTACAATGAGCAGTTCTTC.

This clonotype counts as medium-sized. The chain combines TRBV24-1 with TRBJ2-5, with D perhaps matching TRBD1 (5 bases). CDR3 length equals 16 residues. Looked up from germline, CDR1 is KGHDR and CDR2 is SFDVKD. The V end was cut by 3 bases, the J end by 5 bases, with 18 bases between. The DNA of the CDR3 is TGTGCCACCAGTGATGTCCAGGGCAGCCGCACCGAGACCCAGTACTTC. As protein: CATSDVQGSRTETQYF.

The sample holds many counts of this clonotype. The chain uses TRBV29-1 and TRBJ2-7, with TRBD1 matching over 8 bases. The V and J ends lost 7 bases and 3 bases, in that order; junction bases with no gene match: 8. Germline loops: CDR1 SQVTM, CDR2 ANQGSEA. The CDR3 has 13 residues. The CDR3 nucleotides are TGCAGCGCCACAGGGGGAGGTGGCTACGAGCAGTACTTC. Translated, it gives CSATGGGGYEQYF.

The sample holds many counts of this clonotype. The chain has TRBV3-1 and TRBJ1-1; 7 bases are a match to TRBD1. J was trimmed by 7 bases and V by 4 bases; bases with no gene match: 9. CDR3 size: 14 residues. CDR1 LGHDT and CDR2 YNNKEL come from the germline V gene (reference sequence). This chain's CDR3 is CASSRAGQAVEAFF. CDR3 in DNA: TGTGCCAGCAGCCGGGCTGGACAGGCTGTTGAAGCTTTCTTT.

The table lists this clonotype with a few counts. The rearrangement joins TRBV20-1 to TRBJ1-1; 7 bases align to TRBD1. V lost 3 bases to trimming and J lost 0 bases; unmatched junction nucleotides: 7. Germline values: CDR1 DFQATT, CDR2 SNEGSKA (reference sequence). CDR3 length: 15 amino acids. Written as DNA, the CDR3 is TGCAGTGCTAGCGGTACAGGGGATTTGAACACTGAAGCTTTCTTT. As protein: CSASGTGDLNTEAFF.

Concerning this clonotype: Given the absence of the conserved phenylalanine or tryptophan at the CDR3 end, a read error is likely. The gene calls are TRBV29-1 and TRBJ1-1, with D hard to call. The CDR3 has 12 residues. Germline loops: CDR1 SQVTM, CDR2 ANQGSEA. V dropped 6 bases and J dropped 1 base, with 9 bases sitting between them. As DNA, the CDR3 is TGCAGCGTCGTGAGGGAGAACACTGAAGCTTTCCTT. It translates to CSVVRENTEAFL.

This clonotype was observed at least ten times. The CDR3 DNA is TGTGCCAGCAGCTTAGGACGGATGAACACTGAAGCTTTCTTT. Encoded protein: CASSLGRMNTEAFF. V is TRBV7-2 and J is TRBJ1-1, with D uncertain. The CDR3 extends over 14 amino acids. V was shortened by 1 base and J by 0 bases, with 6 bases between the two germline ends. From germline, CDR1 is SGHTA and CDR2 FQGNSA.

This clonotype occurred many times. V usage is TRBV25-1 and J usage is TRBJ2-7, with TRBD2 identical over 7 bases. This CDR3 region has 13 residues. CDR1 is MGHDK and CDR2 is SYGVNS in the germline V gene. V gave up 4 bases and J gave up 2 bases; unmatched junction bases: 2. CDR3 protein: CASSGLAAYEQYF. CDR3 DNA: TGTGCCAGCAGTGGACTAGCCGCCTACGAGCAGTACTTC.

This clonotype was observed many times. This rearrangement joins TRBV10-3 to TRBJ2-7; no firm D call. The CDR3 consists of 13 residues. V lost 4 bases to trimming and J lost 2 bases, with 9 bases between them. The germline CDR1 and CDR2 sequences are ENHRY and SYGVKD. The DNA for the CDR3 is TGTGCCATCAGTGGGGTGTTCACCTACGAGCAGTACTTC. This gives the protein CAISGVFTYEQYF.

This clonotype was observed many times. The chain carries TRBV5-1 and TRBJ2-5; D call uncertain. V dropped 0 bases and J dropped 0 bases, with 15 bases sitting between them. The CDR3 is 17 amino acids. The germline gives CDR1 SGHRS, CDR2 YFSETQ. CDR3 in amino acids: CASSLGFAGTYQETQYF. CDR3 sequence (DNA): TGCGCCAGCAGCTTGGGATTTGCAGGAACGTACCAAGAGACCCAGTACTTC.

Ten or more counts support this clonotype. CDR3 sequence: CAISEGGGAYEQYF. CDR3 nucleotide sequence: TGTGCCATCAGTGAAGGCGGGGGGGCCTACGAGCAGTACTTC. This chain links TRBV10-3 with TRBJ2-7; TRBD2 aligns across 9 bases. V gave up 3 bases and J gave up 2 bases; unmatched junction bases: 2. This CDR3 has 14 residues. Germline CDR1 reads ENHRY; CDR2 reads SYGVKD.

This clonotype was recorded a few times. V and J are TRBV12-3 or TRBV12-4 and TRBJ2-5; 9 nucleotides line up with TRBD2. V shed 0 bases and J 5 bases; nucleotides not matched to a gene: 4. The CDR3 covers 15 residues. The CDR3 here is CASSLARLAGETQYF. The CDR3 DNA reads as TGTGCCAGCAGTTTAGCGCGCCTAGCGGGGGAGACCCAGTACTTC.